This passage covers 17 T cell receptor beta chains from one sample sequenced in a study of T cells after yellow fever vaccination. TCRdb redid the calling of the 5' RACE reads with MiXCR, one entry per CDR3 protein. This table holds some 320,000 distinct CDR3 sequences, over 8% found once. Sequences were derived from PBMCs, sampled on the day of the first yellow fever vaccination. These receptors were collected from a man in his late teens or twenties who received the YFV17D yellow fever vaccine.

This clonotype was observed a handful of times. V and J are TRBV12-3 or TRBV12-4 and TRBJ1-1, with D perhaps TRBD1 (5 bases). Trimming took 3 bases from V and 1 from J, leaving 12 bases between them. The CDR3 runs to 15 residues. This CDR3 is CASSLGTVWNTEAFF. CDR3 DNA sequence: TGTGCCAGCAGTTTGGGGACTGTGTGGAACACTGAAGCTTTCTTT.

This clonotype appeared many times. The chain employs TRBV12-3 or TRBV12-4 and TRBJ2-1; 11 nucleotides align to TRBD2. CDR3 length: 18 amino acids. V was pared by 3 bases and J by 0 bases, with 7 bases of the junction left unmatched. The DNA of the CDR3 is TGTGCCAGCAGTTTTAGGCTAGCGGGGGGTCACTCCTACAATGAGCAGTTCTTC. Protein product: CASSFRLAGGHSYNEQFF.

This clonotype showed up many times. Compared with germline, one end of the junction differs, possibly owing to a read error. The chain recombines TRBV25-1 with TRBJ1-4; D is unresolved. Germline CDR1 reads MGHDK; CDR2 reads SYGVNS. There are 9 residues in the CDR3. For the CDR3, the DNA is TGTGCCAGCAATGGCAGCGGCCGTTTT. This encodes CASNGSGRF. The full variable domain, in which reference TRBV25-1 and TRBJ1-4 provide the parts outside the CDR3, is EADIYQTPRYLVIGTGKKITLECSQTMGHDKMYWYQQDPGMELHLIHYSYGVNSTEKGDLSSESTVSRIRTEHFPLTLESARPSHTSQYLCASNGSGRFGSGTQLSVL.

Many counts were recorded for this clonotype. A junction end diverges from the germline sequence, so it may reflect a read error. The chain couples TRBV5-4 to TRBJ2-1; TRBD2 matches 10 bases. This CDR3 contains 14 residues. The germline gives CDR1 SGHNT, CDR2 YYREEE (reference sequence). CDR3 in DNA: TGTGCCAGCAGCTTGGGGGTTGCGAGCGGGGGGGTGGTCTTC. It codes for CASSLGVASGGVVF.

V and J are TRBV6-2 or TRBV6-3 and TRBJ1-4, with a tentative D call TRBD1 (5 bases). Trimming left V 6 bases short and J 6 bases short, with 17 bases between. This CDR3 has 15 amino acids. Germline CDR1 is MNHEY and CDR2 is SVGEGT. The CDR3 loop is CASSLGQGVDEKLFF. DNA for the CDR3: TGTGCCAGCAGCCTCGGACAAGGTGTCGATGAAAAACTGTTTTTT.

The rearrangement joins TRBV24-1 to TRBJ2-2; 13 bases are shared with TRBD2. The CDR3 contains 18 residues. Losses at the gene ends were 3 bases for V and 2 bases for J; bases not matched to a gene: 5. The germline V gene has CDR1 KGHDR and CDR2 SFDVKD. The CDR3 DNA is TGTGCCACCAGTGATCGGACTAGCGGGGGCCTCAACACCGGGGAGCTGTTTTTT. The encoded protein is CATSDRTSGGLNTGELFF.

V gene TRBV10-1 combines with J gene TRBJ2-7; TRBD1 matches at 7 bases. Germline lookup yields CDR1 WNHNN and CDR2 SYGVQD (reference sequence). V shed 7 bases and J 6 bases; nucleotides not matched to a gene: 3. CDR3 size: 11 residues. In nucleotides, the CDR3 is TGCGCCAGCATACAGGGGTCCGAGCAGTACGTC. Translation: CASIQGSEQYV.

This clonotype has a count of ten or more. The genes are TRBV5-1 and TRBJ2-3; D might be TRBD1 or TRBD2, each matching 5 bases. The germline CDR1 and CDR2 sequences are SGHRS and YFSETQ. CDR3 size: 13 residues. V lost 4 bases and J 4 bases, leaving 10 bases between the germline ends. CDR3: CASSNLGADTQYF. In nucleotides, the CDR3 is TGCGCCAGCAGCAACCTGGGGGCAGATACGCAGTATTTT.

This clonotype was found many times. This sequence joins TRBV20-1 and TRBJ1-3, with D unclear. Germline V gene sequence: CDR1 DFQATT, CDR2 SNEGSKA (reference sequence). V was shortened by 2 bases and J by 0 bases, with 2 bases between the two germline ends. The CDR3 runs to 12 residues. For the CDR3, the DNA is TGCAGTGCTAGAAACTCTGGAAACACCATATATTTT. Residues: CSARNSGNTIYF.

The genes are TRBV7-8 and TRBJ1-6; unclear D gene. The CDR3 spans 13 residues. Deletions cut 1 base from V and 11 bases from J, with 9 bases between. Germline CDR1 is SGHVS and CDR2 is FQNEAQ. CDR3 sequence reads: CASSLDLTPPLHF. The CDR3, as DNA: TGTGCCAGCAGCTTAGACCTCACACCACCCCTCCACTTT.

The V and J genes are TRBV5-1 and TRBJ2-7, with 7 bases aligning to TRBD1. Germline CDR1 SGHRS, CDR2 YFSETQ. The CDR3 contains 15 residues. With V trimmed by 3 bases and J by 5 bases, 11 bases remained unmatched. As DNA, the CDR3 is TGCGCCAGCAGCTCCCCGACGACAGGGATCAACGAGCAGTACTTC. Protein sequence: CASSSPTTGINEQYF.

This clonotype was counted only a few times. The V call is TRBV5-1, the J call TRBJ1-1; unclear D gene. The CDR3 is made up of 14 amino acids. Trimming took off 3 bases at V and 1 base at J, with 10 bases between the two ends. The germline V gene has CDR1 SGHRS and CDR2 YFSETQ. This CDR3 reads CASSSTRPNTEAFF. The CDR3 bases are TGCGCCAGCAGCTCAACAAGACCGAACACTGAAGCTTTCTTT.

The V gene is TRBV30, the J gene TRBJ1-1, with D hard to call. CDR3 size: 12 residues. V was trimmed by 0 bases and J by 3 bases, leaving 5 bases between them. Germline V gene data show CDR1 as GTSNPN and CDR2 as SVGIG (reference sequence). The CDR3 reads CAWSVGDTEAFF. The CDR3 region has the DNA TGTGCCTGGAGTGTTGGAGACACTGAAGCTTTCTTT.

The chain uses TRBV7-2 and TRBJ2-5; D is perhaps TRBD2 (6 bases). There are 13 residues in the CDR3. With 5 bases removed from V and 6 bases from J, the gap between germline ends came to 13 bases. Germline V lookup: CDR1 SGHTA, CDR2 FQGNSA. This CDR3 reads CASSGTSPKTQYF. The DNA for the CDR3 is TGTGCCAGCAGCGGTACTAGCCCGAAGACCCAGTACTTC.

The CDR3 coding sequence is TGTGCCAGCAGTGAAGGAGGGGGCGCGGGTCAGCCCCAGCATTTT. Translated: CASSEGGGAGQPQHF. The V gene is TRBV2, the J gene TRBJ1-5, with 7 bases lining up with TRBD1. From germline, CDR1 is SNHLY and CDR2 FYNNEI. CDR3 length: 15 amino acids. J was trimmed by 6 bases and V by 1 base; bases with no gene match: 6.

The chain uses TRBV20-1 and TRBJ2-7; 8 bases map to TRBD2. The CDR3 runs to 13 residues. Losses at the gene ends were 2 bases for V and 2 bases for J; bases not matched to a gene: 2. CDR1 DFQATT and CDR2 SNEGSKA come from the germline V gene (reference sequence). The CDR3: CSARLAGAYEQYF. CDR3 nucleotides: TGCAGTGCTAGACTAGCGGGTGCCTACGAGCAGTACTTC.

This clonotype was counted between two and nine times. The J gene is TRBJ2-7, the V gene TRBV29-1, with 10 bases matching TRBD1. The trim removed 7 bases at V and 7 bases at J, leaving 13 bases unmatched. This CDR3 spans 14 amino acids. Germline CDR1 is SQVTM and CDR2 is ANQGSEA. The DNA for the CDR3 is TGCAGCGGGGGCCGGGGACAGGGGAGAAAAGAGCAGTACTTC. Protein: CSGGRGQGRKEQYF.